This T cell receptor (beta chain) was documented in a study of post-analysis software for immune sequencing data. Study summary: The patients showed relapsing-remitting, secondary progressive and progressive-relapsing multiple sclerosis courses. General study points: Compared with controls, patients showed significantly lower normalized Chao1 diversity.

Researchers reported that TCR beta cDNA libraries carried unique molecular identifiers. MiXCR, run by TCRdb on the PCR reads, gives a single entry per CDR3 protein. The sample yields roughly 400,000 distinct CDR3 sequences, 39% seen once. The table lists this clonotype with a few counts. Antigen unknown. The specimen was blood. This clonotype was sampled from a girl aged 2 to 10 with multiple sclerosis.

The DNA of the CDR3 is TGTGCCAGCAGCTTGGCCGGGACAGGCTGGAACTATGGCTACACCTTC. Protein product: CASSLAGTGWNYGYTF. The chain combines TRBV5-6 with TRBJ1-2, with 8 positions matching TRBD1. This CDR3 spans 16 amino acids. CDR1 and CDR2 (germline): SGHDT, YYEEEE. Unmatched junction bases numbered 6, after V lost 0 bases and J lost 2 bases.